The 20 T cell receptor beta chains in this list originate from one sample, sequenced in a study of ipilimumab plus nivolumab after autologous stem cell transplantation. The method was immunoSEQ multiplex PCR; TCRdb's version includes in-frame clones alone and lacks a portion of them. The sample holds 37,000 or so clones; around 92% are singletons and the top ten take under 1%. The input for sequencing was PBMCs, taken in a trial of ipilimumab plus nivolumab as post-transplant consolidation. The receptor set was obtained from a male donor with multiple myeloma.

The V gene is TRBV21-1, the J gene TRBJ1-5; the table calls TRBD1, which could not be checked here. TRBV21-1 is listed as a pseudogene. The CDR3 sequence is 15 residues long. The CDR3 sequence is CASSLTGHRDQPQHF. The CDR3 DNA follows: TGTGCCAGCAGCCTGACGGGTCACAGGGATCAGCCCCAGCATTTT.

This clone has only one observation. The chain combines TRBV6-4 with TRBJ1-1; 8 positions agree with TRBD1. Germline values: CDR1 MRHNA, CDR2 SNTAGT. This CDR3 is built from 14 residues. Losses at the gene ends were 6 bases for V and 3 bases for J; bases not matched to a gene: 6. Here the CDR3 DNA reads TGTGCCAGCAGCCCCGGGACAGGCTACACTGAAGCTTTCTTT. This translates into CASSPGTGYTEAFF.

This rearrangement joins TRBV27 to TRBJ2-7, with unresolved D. The CDR3 loop spans 15 amino acids. V lost 6 bases and J 8 bases, leaving 23 bases between the germline ends. From germline, CDR1 is MNHEY and CDR2 SMNVEV (reference sequence). CDR3 coding DNA: TGTGCCAGCAGCAGAGGATTAGACGGGTTGCTCAAGCAGTACTTC. Encoded protein: CASSRGLDGLLKQYF.

The chain has TRBV2 and TRBJ2-3, with D tentatively TRBD1 or TRBD2 (5 bases each). The germline CDR1 and CDR2 sequences are SNHLY and FYNNEI. Trimming cost V 10 bases and J 1 base, with 15 bases left between them. The CDR3 sequence is 14 residues long. CDR3 amino acids: CATLRDGGTDTQYF. In nucleotides, the CDR3 is TGTGCCACGCTCCGGGACGGAGGCACAGATACGCAGTATTTT.

The V gene is TRBV5-1, the J gene TRBJ1-1; 9 bases align to TRBD1. The CDR3 loop spans 15 amino acids. J gave up 6 bases and V 2 bases, and 8 bases lay outside the gene matches. Per germline, CDR1 SGHRS and CDR2 YFSETQ. The DNA for the CDR3 is TGCGCCAGCAGCTTTTGGGGACAGGGAGACGCTGAAGCTTTCTTT. Translating it yields CASSFWGQGDAEAFF.

V usage is TRBV28 and J usage is TRBJ1-5, with no clear D. Germline CDR1 and CDR2: MDHEN and SYDVKM. V was clipped by 5 bases and J by 3 bases, with 14 bases between them. The CDR3 extends over 15 amino acids. This CDR3 is CASSPIDGYNQPQHF. Written as DNA, the CDR3 is TGTGCCAGCAGTCCCATCGACGGTTACAATCAGCCCCAGCATTTT.

The V gene is TRBV4-1, the J gene TRBJ1-1; D unclear. V was shortened by 6 bases and J by 1 base, with 6 bases between the two germline ends. The CDR3 is 12 amino acids. In germline, CDR1 is MGHRA, CDR2 YSYEKL. CDR3: CASRGANTEAFF. Written as DNA, the CDR3 is TGCGCCAGCAGGGGTGCGAACACTGAAGCTTTCTTT.

The chain carries TRBV4-3 and TRBJ2-3, with TRBD2 matching 12 bases. Per the germline V gene, CDR1 is LGHNA and CDR2 is YSLEER. The CDR3 consists of 19 residues. Losses at the gene ends were 0 bases for V and 7 bases for J; bases not matched to a gene: 14. The CDR3 DNA reads TGCGCCAGCAGCCAAGACTCGCCTTGGGCTAGCGGGGGGGCTTATACGCAGTATTTT. This translates into CASSQDSPWASGGAYTQYF.

The V and J genes are TRBV15 and TRBJ2-3; D uncertain. Germline CDR1 LNHNV, CDR2 YYDKDF (reference sequence). Between the trimmed V and J ends, which lost 0 bases and 8 bases, there was a span of 12 bases. The CDR3 is 14 residues long. The DNA of the CDR3 is TGTGCCACCAGCAGAGATTCCTTTGATGGTACGCAGTATTTT. Protein product: CATSRDSFDGTQYF.

This clone was counted a single time. This sequence joins TRBV25-1 and TRBJ2-7; D is uncertain. V was pared by 7 bases and J by 6 bases, with 19 bases between. The CDR3 spans 14 residues. Germline V lookup: CDR1 MGHDK, CDR2 SYGVNS. CDR3 sequence reads: CASTPTNSLGEQYF. The CDR3 DNA reads TGTGCCAGCACCCCCACGAACTCTTTGGGCGAGCAGTACTTC.

V gene TRBV13 combines with J gene TRBJ2-1, with D hard to call. The CDR3 is made up of 13 amino acids. V lost 1 base to trimming and J lost 6 bases, with 7 bases between them. CDR1 is PRHDT, CDR2 FYEKMQ, per germline (reference sequence). CDR3 nucleotides: TGTGCCAGCAGCTTAGCAGGCGGCAATGAGCAGTTCTTC. It is translated as CASSLAGGNEQFF.

The V call is TRBV13, the J call TRBJ1-1; D is possibly TRBD1 (5 bases). CDR1 and CDR2 from the germline V gene are PRHDT and FYEKMQ (reference sequence). CDR3 size: 16 residues. Trimming cost V 0 bases and J 8 bases, with 19 bases left between them. The CDR3 DNA follows: TGTGCCAGCAGCTTAGGCTGGCAGGGCCAACCCGGGGAAGCTTTCTTT. It translates to CASSLGWQGQPGEAFF. The whole variable domain, filled in from reference TRBV13 and TRBJ1-1, reads AAGVIQSPRHLIKEKRETATLKCYPIPRHDTVYWYQQGPGQDPQFLISFYEKMQSDKGSIPDRFSAQQFSDYHSELNMSSLELGDSALYFCASSLGWQGQPGEAFFGQGTRLTVV.

The rearrangement joins TRBV7-2 to TRBJ2-5, with D possibly being TRBD2 (5 bases). The CDR3 is made up of 15 amino acids. CDR1 is SGHTA, CDR2 FQGNSA, per germline. The V gene lost 0 bases and the J gene lost 3 bases, with 11 bases spanning the gap. The CDR3 protein is CASSLATPGKETQYF. The CDR3, as DNA: TGTGCCAGCAGCTTAGCGACCCCGGGGAAAGAGACCCAGTACTTC.

The chain couples TRBV7-8 to TRBJ1-3; a possible D gene is TRBD1 (5 bases). The V gene lost 5 bases and the J gene lost 3 bases, with 17 bases spanning the gap. The CDR3 has 16 amino acids. CDR1 and CDR2 (germline): SGHVS, FQNEAQ. The CDR3 bases are TGTGCCAGCAGCCGCCAGGGCCCGGGGGTTGGAAACACCATATATTTT. Protein product: CASSRQGPGVGNTIYF.

The gene calls are TRBV2 and TRBJ1-4; tentatively, D is TRBD1 (5 bases). V lost 9 bases, J lost 0 bases, and 26 bases lay in between. Germline lookup yields CDR1 SNHLY and CDR2 FYNNEI. The CDR3 loop spans 19 amino acids. CDR3 amino acids: CARGKGLSGRTATNEKLFF. DNA for the CDR3: TGTGCCAGGGGTAAAGGGCTCTCAGGGAGGACTGCAACTAATGAAAAACTGTTTTTT.

J is TRBJ2-7 and V is TRBV7-2; 8 bases agree with TRBD1. The CDR3 sequence is 12 residues long. Germline loops: CDR1 SGHTA, CDR2 FQGNSA. Losses at the gene ends were 3 bases for V and 5 bases for J; bases not matched to a gene: 0. CDR3 bases: TGTGCCAGCAGCTTCAGGGGGCACGAGCAGTACTTC. It codes for CASSFRGHEQYF.

The V and J genes are TRBV5-6 and TRBJ1-4; D unresolved. CDR1 is SGHDT and CDR2 is YYEEEE in the germline V gene. The germline V and J ends were trimmed by 1 base and 3 bases, with 4 bases remaining between them. This CDR3 region has 13 residues. CDR3 DNA: TGTGCCAGCAGCTTGCCCGCTAATGAAAAACTGTTTTTT. Its translation: CASSLPANEKLFF.

The rearrangement links TRBV5-4 to TRBJ2-3; perhaps TRBD2 as D (5 bases). The V end lost 4 bases, the J end lost 4 bases, and 22 bases lay between the germline ends. The CDR3 has 17 residues. Germline CDR1 is SGHNT and CDR2 is YYREEE (reference sequence). The CDR3: CASSRGSSSRLSDTQYF. CDR3 in DNA: TGTGCCAGCAGCCGGGGAAGCTCTAGTCGTCTTTCAGATACGCAGTATTTT.

The chain carries TRBV28 and TRBJ1-1; D is undetermined. The CDR3 is 13 residues long. Germline loops: CDR1 MDHEN, CDR2 SYDVKM. The V gene lost 3 bases and the J gene lost 0 bases, with 5 bases spanning the gap. The DNA for the CDR3 is TGTGCCAGCAGTTTCGAAATGAACACTGAAGCTTTCTTT. This translates into CASSFEMNTEAFF.

The chain carries TRBV19 and TRBJ2-1; TRBD2 matches 9 bases. V lost 3 bases to trimming and J lost 3 bases; unmatched junction nucleotides: 3. CDR1 and CDR2 from the germline V gene are LNHDA and SQIVND (reference sequence). This CDR3 is built from 15 residues. This CDR3 is CASSITSGLYNEQFF. In DNA form, the CDR3 reads TGTGCCAGTAGTATTACTAGCGGGCTCTACAATGAGCAGTTCTTC. Filled out from reference TRBV19 and TRBJ2-1, the complete variable domain reads DGGITQSPKYLFRKEGQNVTLSCEQNLNHDAMYWYRQDPGQGLRLIYYSQIVNDFQKGDIAEGYSVSREKKESFPLTVTSAQKNPTAFYLCASSITSGLYNEQFFGPGTRLTVL.